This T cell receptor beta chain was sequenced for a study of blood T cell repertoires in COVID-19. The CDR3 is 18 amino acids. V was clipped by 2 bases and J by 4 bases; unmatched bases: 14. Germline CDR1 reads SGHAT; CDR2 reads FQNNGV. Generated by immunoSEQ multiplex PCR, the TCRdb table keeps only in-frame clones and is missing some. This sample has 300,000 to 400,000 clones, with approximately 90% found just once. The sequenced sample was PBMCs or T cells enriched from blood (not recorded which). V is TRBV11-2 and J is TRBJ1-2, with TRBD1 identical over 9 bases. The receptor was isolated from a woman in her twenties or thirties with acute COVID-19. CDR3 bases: TGTGCCAGCAGCTTAAACCCGGGACAGGGCGGAAGTACCTATGGCTACACCTTC. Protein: CASSLNPGQGGSTYGYTF.